Each of the 27 T cell receptor beta chains below was sequenced from the same sample in a study of T-cell reconstitution after alpha-beta-depleted transplantation in children. Preparation of the TCRbeta library was carried out with unique molecular identifiers. TCRdb itself ran the PCR reads through MiXCR, one entry per CDR3 protein. This sample yields about 640,000 distinct CDR3 sequences, of which around 16% are seen a single time; approximately 1% belongs to the top ten. The sample here was PBMCs from the stem cell graft donor, taken from the stem cell graft. The receptors were sampled from a human donor who donated a stem cell graft to a child with acute myeloid leukemia.

CDR3 residues: CASSSRTGLSTDTQYF. For the CDR3, the DNA is TGCGCCAGCAGCTCCCGGACAGGCCTAAGCACAGATACGCAGTATTTT. This rearrangement joins TRBV5-1 to TRBJ2-3; 7 nucleotides line up with TRBD1. The CDR3 spans 16 residues. V lost 3 bases, J lost 0 bases, and 7 bases stayed unmatched. Germline CDR1 reads SGHRS; CDR2 reads YFSETQ.

This clonotype was counted at least ten times. The chain carries TRBV10-3 and TRBJ2-7, with 9 bases matching TRBD2. This CDR3 has 16 residues. The J segment lost 5 bases and the V segment lost 0 bases, leaving 8 bases of the junction unmatched. From germline, CDR1 is ENHRY and CDR2 SYGVKD. In DNA, the CDR3 is TGTGCCATCAGTGAGTCAATAGCGGGGGTCTTACACGAGCAGTACTTC. Protein product: CAISESIAGVLHEQYF.

This clonotype was found a few times. The genes are TRBV12-3 or TRBV12-4 and TRBJ2-7; the match to TRBD2 covers 8 bases. The CDR3 spans 15 residues. Losses at the gene ends were 6 bases for V and 0 bases for J; bases not matched to a gene: 7. The CDR3 protein is CASSPRSGNSYEQYV. In DNA form, the CDR3 reads TGTGCCAGCAGCCCCCGTAGCGGGAACTCCTACGAGCAGTACGTC.

This clonotype was counted at least ten times. The rearrangement links TRBV20-1 to TRBJ2-3; D is ambiguous. Trimming removed 3 bases from V and 0 bases from J, with 7 bases in between. In germline, CDR1 is DFQATT, CDR2 SNEGSKA (reference sequence). CDR3 size: 13 residues. CDR3 sequence: CSARWESTDTQYF. The DNA for the CDR3 is TGCAGTGCTAGGTGGGAAAGCACAGATACGCAGTATTTT.

In its sample, this clonotype was seen many times. The chain uses TRBV20-1 and TRBJ1-2; D not resolved. The CDR3 spans 14 residues. Trimming left V 2 bases short and J 2 bases short, with 12 bases between. The germline V gene has CDR1 DFQATT and CDR2 SNEGSKA (reference sequence). The CDR3 loop is CSARSREENYGYTF. CDR3 in DNA: TGCAGTGCTAGATCTAGGGAAGAGAACTATGGCTACACCTTC.

The rearrangement links TRBV27 to TRBJ2-7; either TRBD1 or TRBD2 may supply D (7 bases each). This CDR3 is built from 14 residues. In germline, CDR1 is MNHEY, CDR2 SMNVEV (reference sequence). The V gene lost 5 bases and the J gene lost 5 bases, with 16 bases spanning the gap. The CDR3 here is CASSQGGKRHEQYF. The CDR3 DNA follows: TGTGCCAGCAGTCAGGGGGGGAAGAGGCACGAGCAGTACTTC.

This clonotype was picked up many times. The chain links TRBV5-5 to TRBJ2-1; D may match TRBD1 or TRBD2 (5 bases each). This CDR3 has 13 amino acids. Germline V gene sequence: CDR1 SGHKS, CDR2 YYEKEE (reference sequence). V was shortened by 0 bases and J by 9 bases, with 10 bases between the two germline ends. The CDR3 sequence is CASSLGDDTEQFF. In DNA, the CDR3 is TGTGCCAGCAGCTTGGGGGACGACACTGAGCAGTTCTTC. Together with reference TRBV5-5 and TRBJ2-1, the CDR3 gives the full variable domain: DAGVTQSPTHLIKTRGQQVTLRCSPISGHKSVSWYQQVLGQGPQFIFQYYEKEERGRGNFPDRFSARQFPNYSSELNVNALLLGDSALYLCASSLGDDTEQFFGPGTRLTVL.

In its sample, this clonotype was seen many times. V usage is TRBV20-1 and J usage is TRBJ1-2; 7 positions agree with TRBD1. The CDR3 is 14 amino acids. V trimming: 6 bases; J trimming: 8 bases; junction bases outside the gene matches: 15. In germline, CDR1 is DFQATT, CDR2 SNEGSKA (reference sequence). The chain's CDR3 is CSALRQGPERGYTF. CDR3 sequence (DNA): TGCAGTGCCCTCCGACAGGGCCCAGAAAGAGGCTACACCTTC.

This clonotype was detected only a few times. This chain links TRBV10-3 with TRBJ2-2, with 8 bases matching TRBD1. The germline CDR1 and CDR2 sequences are ENHRY and SYGVKD. The CDR3 loop spans 14 amino acids. The V gene end was trimmed by 7 bases and the J gene end by 3 bases; junction bases not matched to a gene: 4. CDR3 nucleotides: TGTGCCATCACCGGACAGGGAGACACCGGGGAGCTGTTTTTT. Translating gives CAITGQGDTGELFF.

The chain is built from TRBV10-3 and TRBJ2-7, with TRBD1 matching over 11 bases. The CDR3 length is 15 residues. Trimming removed 2 bases from V and 2 bases from J; junction bases left unmatched: 2. Germline CDR1 is ENHRY and CDR2 is SYGVKD. The CDR3 coding sequence is TGTGCCATCAGTGAGGCGGGACAGGGGGCCTACGAGCAGTACTTC. Its protein is CAISEAGQGAYEQYF.

V gene TRBV12-3 or TRBV12-4 combines with J gene TRBJ2-2; D is possibly TRBD1 or TRBD2 (6 bases each). The CDR3 is made up of 12 amino acids. V dropped 8 bases and J dropped 4 bases, with 8 bases sitting between them. The CDR3 DNA follows: TGTGCCAGCGGAGGGGGCACCGGGGAGCTGTTTTTT. It is translated as CASGGGTGELFF.

This clonotype was detected many times. This chain uses TRBV20-1 with TRBJ2-3; D is unclear. Germline CDR1 and CDR2: DFQATT and SNEGSKA (reference sequence). V was pared by 2 bases and J by 8 bases, with 26 bases between. The CDR3 has 17 residues. CDR3 amino acids: CSARRVGSRVNEGTQYF. In DNA, the CDR3 is TGCAGTGCTAGAAGGGTGGGATCGCGTGTGAACGAAGGTACGCAGTATTTT.

CDR3 protein: CSARGGGTRGSTDTQYF. The CDR3, as DNA: TGCAGTGCTAGAGGAGGCGGGACTAGGGGGAGCACAGATACGCAGTATTTT. The chain recombines TRBV20-1 with TRBJ2-3; 8 bases are shared with TRBD2. From germline, CDR1 is DFQATT and CDR2 SNEGSKA (reference sequence). V was pared by 1 base and J by 0 bases, with 9 bases of the junction left unmatched. The CDR3 consists of 17 residues.

This clonotype occurred many times. The junction shows a germline mismatch at one end, possibly a read error. DNA of the CDR3: TGTGCCAGCAGCTTGGGGGCGTACAATGAGCAGTTCTTC. Translation gives CASSLGAYNEQFF. V gene TRBV5-1 combines with J gene TRBJ2-1; perhaps TRBD1 as D (6 bases). From germline, CDR1 is SGHRS and CDR2 YFSETQ. CDR3 length: 13 residues.

Ten or more counts support this clonotype. The chain combines TRBV5-6 with TRBJ2-7; tentative D call: TRBD1 (5 bases). Germline CDR1 and CDR2: SGHDT and YYEEEE. CDR3 size: 14 residues. In DNA, the CDR3 is TGTGCCAGTAGCTTCAGGGCCACAACCTACGAGCAGTACGTC. Translated, it gives CASSFRATTYEQYV.

This clonotype was observed at least ten times. The J gene is TRBJ1-2, the V gene TRBV13; 8 bases map to TRBD1. CDR3 length: 14 amino acids. V lost 6 bases to trimming and J lost 4 bases; unmatched junction nucleotides: 7. Germline CDR1 is PRHDT and CDR2 is FYEKMQ (reference sequence). The DNA of the CDR3 is TGTGCCAGCAGGACTCAGACAGGGGCCTATGGCTACACCTTC. Its translation is CASRTQTGAYGYTF.

This clonotype has a handful of counts. The gene calls are TRBV9 and TRBJ2-5, with D perhaps TRBD1 (5 bases). The CDR3 consists of 18 residues. Trimming left V 4 bases short and J 5 bases short, with 27 bases between. From germline, CDR1 is SGDLS and CDR2 YYNGEE. The CDR3 loop is CASSPPPNTGAFRETQYF. CDR3 nucleotides: TGTGCCAGCAGCCCTCCCCCGAATACTGGGGCCTTCAGGGAGACCCAGTACTTC.

This clonotype occurred a few times. V is TRBV7-8 and J is TRBJ1-2, with D perhaps matching TRBD1 (5 bases). Germline loops: CDR1 SGHVS, CDR2 FQNEAQ. The CDR3 runs to 16 residues. Trimming shortened V by 3 bases and J by 3 bases, and 17 bases separated the two germline ends. CDR3 sequence: CASSLMTGVGDYGYTF. Here the CDR3 DNA reads TGTGCCAGCAGCTTGATGACGGGGGTTGGAGACTATGGCTACACCTTC.

The chain links TRBV20-1 to TRBJ1-2; D call uncertain. V lost 2 bases, J lost 6 bases, and 19 bases lay in between. The CDR3 sequence is 15 residues long. Germline assignment: CDR1 DFQATT and CDR2 SNEGSKA (reference sequence). The CDR3 nucleotides are TGCAGTGCTAGAACGGGATCTGGGAGGTCGGATGGCTACACCTTC. Amino acids: CSARTGSGRSDGYTF.

The chain joins TRBV7-2 to TRBJ1-6; D remains ambiguous. The CDR3 totals 14 residues. V dropped 1 base and J dropped 10 bases, with 11 bases sitting between them. CDR1 and CDR2 from the germline V gene are SGHTA and FQGNSA. In DNA form, the CDR3 reads TGTGCCAGCAGCTTAGACCCGAACGGATCACCCCTCCACTTT. This gives the protein CASSLDPNGSPLHF.

The chain recombines TRBV10-2 with TRBJ2-5; 9 bases match TRBD2. Germline assignment: CDR1 WSHSY and CDR2 SAAADI. This CDR3 comprises 15 residues. The ends lost 3 bases at V and 4 bases at J; junction bases unmatched: 6. Written as DNA, the CDR3 is TGCGCCAGCAGTGACCGACTAGCGGCCGTAGAGACCCAGTACTTC. It specifies CASSDRLAAVETQYF.

This clonotype was observed many times. The V and J genes are TRBV12-3 or TRBV12-4 and TRBJ1-2; TRBD1 might be the D (5 bases). There are 16 residues in the CDR3. The V and J ends lost 4 bases and 6 bases respectively, with 21 bases between them. The CDR3 DNA follows: TGTGCCAGCAGTTCGAGGATAAGAGGAGGGGCGCATGGCTACACCTTC. Translating gives CASSSRIRGGAHGYTF.

This clonotype was detected many times. V gene TRBV20-1 combines with J gene TRBJ2-1, with D perhaps given as TRBD1 or TRBD2 (6 bases each). This CDR3 has 17 residues. The V gene lost 0 bases and the J gene lost 1 base, with 16 bases spanning the gap. In germline, CDR1 is DFQATT, CDR2 SNEGSKA (reference sequence). CDR3 region: CSARDRGARGSYNEQFF. CDR3 coding DNA: TGCAGTGCTAGAGATAGGGGGGCGAGAGGATCCTACAATGAGCAGTTCTTC.

V gene TRBV28 combines with J gene TRBJ1-5; D is perhaps TRBD1 (5 bases). Germline V gives CDR1 MDHEN, CDR2 SYDVKM. The V end lost 5 bases, the J end lost 7 bases, and 9 bases lay between the germline ends. The CDR3 consists of 12 residues. The CDR3 DNA reads as TGTGCCAGCAGTCAGTGGGGCCAGCCCCAGCATTTT. It codes for CASSQWGQPQHF.

The gene calls are TRBV20-1 and TRBJ1-4, with 8 bases fitting TRBD1. The CDR3 is 14 residues long. V was clipped by 3 bases and J by 7 bases; unmatched bases: 7. CDR1 is DFQATT, CDR2 SNEGSKA, per germline (reference sequence). The DNA for the CDR3 is TGCAGTGCTAGGAACGCAGGGGGCATTGAAAAACTGTTTTTT. This translates into CSARNAGGIEKLFF.

This clonotype has a count of ten or more. V is TRBV4-3 and J is TRBJ1-1; 7 nucleotides agree with TRBD1. The CDR3 runs 16 residues. The germline V gene has CDR1 LGHNA and CDR2 YSLEER. V lost 5 bases, J lost 0 bases, and 9 bases stayed unmatched. CDR3 sequence reads: CASSRGGTELNTEAFF. The CDR3 nucleotides read TGCGCCAGCAGCAGAGGAGGGACAGAGTTGAACACTGAAGCTTTCTTT.

The rearrangement links TRBV20-1 to TRBJ1-5; 7 positions match TRBD1. The CDR3 totals 14 residues. The trim removed 5 bases at V and 7 bases at J, leaving 11 bases unmatched. Germline-derived CDR1 and CDR2 are DFQATT and SNEGSKA (reference sequence). Here the CDR3 reads CSAGRTGRKQPQHF. The CDR3 DNA sequence: TGCAGTGCTGGACGGACAGGAAGGAAGCAGCCCCAGCATTTT.